The 18 T cell receptor beta chains reported below all come from one sample, sequenced in a study of OX40 agonist ivuxolimab in advanced cancers. Only in-frame clones appear in the TCRdb table, and some are missing; sequencing was by immunoSEQ multiplex PCR. The table includes roughly 61,000 clones, about 85% detected once. Specimen: CD4+ or CD8+ T cells sorted from blood, collected in a trial of the OX40 agonist ivuxolimab. The receptor set was obtained from an adult with an advanced solid tumor such as melanoma, head and neck, liver or kidney cancer.

The rearrangement joins TRBV5-4 to TRBJ2-5; no clear D gene. V lost 4 bases to trimming and J lost 0 bases, with 10 bases between them. This CDR3 is built from 14 residues. Germline CDR1 and CDR2: SGHNT and YYREEE (reference sequence). The CDR3 region has the DNA TGTGCCAGCAGCCTCGCAGTCGACCAAGAGACCCAGTACTTC. Translation: CASSLAVDQETQYF.

CDR3 protein: CAWSLASGGFSYEQYF. CDR3 nucleotide sequence: TGTGCCTGGAGCCTAGCAAGCGGGGGGTTCTCCTACGAGCAGTACTTC. V is TRBV30 and J is TRBJ2-7; TRBD2 aligns across 9 bases. Germline loops: CDR1 GTSNPN, CDR2 SVGIG (reference sequence). The CDR3 sequence is 16 residues long. V gave up 3 bases and J gave up 0 bases; unmatched junction bases: 9.

This CDR3 reads CASSLVGTGSSSGELFF. The DNA for the CDR3 is TGTGCCAGCAGCTTAGTTGGGACAGGGAGTTCGTCCGGGGAGCTGTTTTTT. The chain joins TRBV11-3 to TRBJ2-2, with TRBD1 matching 9 bases. This CDR3 is built from 17 residues. CDR1 is SGHNT and CDR2 is YENEEA in the germline V gene. Trimming removed 1 base from V and 6 bases from J; junction bases left unmatched: 9. The full variable domain, in which reference TRBV11-3 and TRBJ2-2 provide the parts outside the CDR3, is EAGVVQSPRYKIIEKKQPVAFWCNPISGHNTLYWYLQNLGQGPELLIRYENEEAVDDSQLPKDRFSAERLKGVDSTLKIQPAELGDSAVYLCASSLVGTGSSSGELFFGEGSRLTVL.

The rearrangement links TRBV4-2 to TRBJ2-1; D is possibly TRBD1 (5 bases). The V and J ends lost 1 base and 5 bases respectively, with 9 bases between them. The CDR3 extends over 14 amino acids. Germline CDR1 is LGHNA and CDR2 is YNFKEQ. CDR3 protein: CASSQAATDNEQFF. In nucleotides, the CDR3 is TGTGCCAGCAGCCAAGCCGCGACAGACAATGAGCAGTTCTTC.

The chain joins TRBV6-5 to TRBJ2-1; 10 bases align to TRBD1. The CDR3 consists of 15 residues. V dropped 5 bases and J dropped 4; count of bases not matched to a gene: 5. Germline V lookup: CDR1 MNHEY, CDR2 SVGAGI. CDR3 in amino acids: CASSVTGGAYNEQFF. DNA for the CDR3: TGTGCCAGCAGTGTGACAGGGGGCGCTTACAATGAGCAGTTCTTC.

The chain combines TRBV30 with TRBJ2-5; perhaps TRBD1 as D (6 bases). Trimming took off 0 bases at V and 4 bases at J, with 15 bases between the two ends. The CDR3 covers 15 residues. Germline V gene sequence: CDR1 GTSNPN, CDR2 SVGIG (reference sequence). The CDR3 nucleotides are TGTGCCTGGAGTGTTCCGTCACAGGGCCGAGAGACCCAGTACTTC. Translated, it gives CAWSVPSQGRETQYF.

The chain employs TRBV7-2 and TRBJ2-7; D uncertain. Per germline, CDR1 SGHTA and CDR2 FQGNSA. The CDR3 extends over 13 amino acids. V was trimmed by 4 bases and J by 7 bases, leaving 14 bases between them. CDR3 coding DNA: TGTGCCAGCAGCTCGGCCGGGCGCAGGGAGCAGTACTTC. Amino acids: CASSSAGRREQYF.

V usage is TRBV5-1 and J usage is TRBJ2-2, with a tentative D call TRBD1 (5 bases). V lost 0 bases, J lost 6 bases, and 6 bases lay in between. The CDR3 has 13 amino acids. In germline, CDR1 is SGHRS, CDR2 YFSETQ. The CDR3 region has the DNA TGCGCCAGCAGCTTGGGGGGCGCCGGGGAGCTGTTTTTT. It yields the protein CASSLGGAGELFF.

This clone appeared a single time. The chain employs TRBV7-3 and TRBJ1-1, with 7 bases that match TRBD1. In germline, CDR1 is SGHTA, CDR2 FQGTGA. This CDR3 is 14 amino acids long. V gave up 2 bases and J gave up 6 bases; unmatched junction bases: 6. The chain's CDR3 is CASSLLGDRAEAFF. The CDR3 DNA sequence: TGTGCCAGCAGCTTATTGGGGGACAGAGCTGAAGCTTTCTTT.

V usage is TRBV6-8 and J usage is TRBJ1-5; maybe TRBD1 (5 bases). CDR1 and CDR2 from the germline V gene are MNHGY and SAAAGT. The CDR3 consists of 15 residues. Trimming took 2 bases from V and 1 from J, leaving 9 bases between them. CDR3 protein: CASSYRGRSNQPQHF. CDR3 bases: TGTGCCAGCAGTTACAGGGGCAGAAGCAATCAGCCCCAGCATTTT.

The chain links TRBV9 to TRBJ2-1; no clear D gene. Trimming cost V 0 bases and J 10 bases, with 8 bases left between them. The CDR3 runs to 12 residues. The germline gives CDR1 SGDLS, CDR2 YYNGEE. Here the CDR3 reads CASSVGVKEQFF. Here the CDR3 DNA reads TGTGCCAGCAGCGTAGGGGTTAAGGAGCAGTTCTTC.

The chain links TRBV5-1 to TRBJ2-2; D possibly corresponds to TRBD1 (5 bases). CDR1 is SGHRS, CDR2 YFSETQ, per germline. Trimming cost V 0 bases and J 8 bases, with 5 bases left between them. The CDR3 runs 12 residues. The CDR3 is CASSLGQGELFF. CDR3 nucleotide sequence: TGCGCCAGCAGCTTGGGACAGGGGGAGCTGTTTTTT.

J is TRBJ2-7 and V is TRBV7-8, with 10 bases aligning to TRBD1. The V and J ends lost 0 bases and 2 bases, in that order; junction bases with no gene match: 4. The CDR3 runs 16 residues. Germline-derived CDR1 and CDR2 are SGHVS and FQNEAQ. The CDR3: CASSLALGQGPYEQYF. CDR3 in DNA: TGTGCCAGCAGCTTAGCGCTGGGACAGGGGCCCTACGAGCAGTACTTC.

The chain is built from TRBV27 and TRBJ1-5; D is unresolved. V lost 7 bases and J lost 3, with 16 bases in between. The CDR3 sequence is 15 residues long. Germline CDR1 and CDR2: MNHEY and SMNVEV (reference sequence). The CDR3 DNA reads as TGTGCCAGCACCCCCAAGTGGAGGCTCAATCAGCCCCAGCATTTT. It translates to CASTPKWRLNQPQHF.

V is TRBV5-5 and J is TRBJ1-2, with D possibly TRBD1 on 5 matching bases. The CDR3 spans 15 residues. The germline V gene encodes CDR1 SGHKS and CDR2 YYEKEE (reference sequence). Deletions cut 4 bases from V and 7 bases from J, with 20 bases between. The CDR3 reads CASSPAGGRVFGYTF. The CDR3 region has the DNA TGTGCCAGCAGCCCGGCCGGGGGGAGGGTCTTTGGCTACACCTTC.

This clone was detected a few times. The V call is TRBV5-4, the J call TRBJ1-6; 8 bases map to TRBD1. The V gene end was trimmed by 3 bases and the J gene end by 10 bases; junction bases not matched to a gene: 6. The germline gives CDR1 SGHNT, CDR2 YYREEE (reference sequence). The CDR3 has 14 amino acids. CDR3 DNA: TGTGCCAGCAGCTATCAGGGGGCGGACTCACCCCTCCACTTT. It encodes CASSYQGADSPLHF.

The chain employs TRBV5-1 and TRBJ2-5; D is unclear. Germline CDR1 and CDR2: SGHRS and YFSETQ. Trimming shortened V by 2 bases and J by 3 bases, and 2 bases separated the two germline ends. This CDR3 region has 11 residues. The CDR3 loop reads CASSFEETQYF. The CDR3 DNA reads as TGCGCCAGCAGCTTCGAAGAGACCCAGTACTTC.

The chain carries TRBV13 and TRBJ1-4, with D maybe TRBD1 (6 bases). V was trimmed by 0 bases and J by 8 bases, leaving 10 bases between them. CDR3 size: 14 residues. Germline CDR1 and CDR2: PRHDT and FYEKMQ (reference sequence). Here the CDR3 DNA reads TGTGCCAGCAGCTTAGGACAGGGAGGGGAAAAACTGTTTTTT. Translation: CASSLGQGGEKLFF.